This is a list of T cell receptor beta chains from one sample in a study of human T cells and chemical hapten exposure. Each CDR3 protein gets one entry after TCRdb re-called the RACE reads with MiXCR. The sample has 300,000 to 450,000 distinct CDR3 sequences, 4.8% seen once; the top ten hold approximately 2.1%. This material consisted of whole blood, taken in connection with sensitization to the hapten diphenylcyclopropenone (DPC). The receptors were sampled from a woman aged 45-65 years with alopecia areata. Some clones in this sample may be carry-over from other donors' samples. CDR3s include the opening cysteine and the closing phenylalanine or tryptophan. Each record gives: D gene, clone size, J gene, V gene, CDR3 protein, CDR3 DNA. A D gene is named only where the DNA matches it firmly. Size tells how often a clone was seen (once, few, many) or the class of an expanded clone, and some rows leave it out.

TRBD1	few	TRBJ2-1	TRBV23-1	CANRGAYNEQFF	TGCGCTAACAGGGGGGCCTACAATGAGCAGTTCTTC
TRBD2	many	TRBJ2-1	TRBV29-1	CSAQGLAGMGEQFF	TGCAGCGCACAAGGACTAGCGGGGATGGGTGAGCAGTTCTTC
TRBD2	few	TRBJ2-3	TRBV7-2	CASSFAIIGVAGDTDTQYF	TGTGCCAGCAGCTTTGCCATTATTGGGGTAGCGGGAGACACAGATACGCAGTATTTT
.	few	TRBJ2-1	TRBV18	CASSPIGFRDISYNEQFF	TGTGCCAGCTCACCAATAGGATTCCGGGACATCTCCTACAATGAGCAGTTCTTC
TRBD2	.	TRBJ2-3	TRBV3-1	CASSRGASGRVTDTQNF	TGTGCCAGCAGCCGCGGGGCTAGCGGGAGGGTCACAGATACGCAGAATTTT
TRBD1	few	TRBJ2-7	TRBV18	CASSPGTGDREQYF	TGTGCCAGCTCACCCGGGACAGGGGACCGCGAGCAGTACTTC
.	.	TRBJ2-7	TRBV6-6	CASHASGGGYEQYF	TGTGCCAGCCACGCTTCGGGGGGCGGGTACGAGCAGTACTTC
.	many	TRBJ1-1	TRBV10-2	CASSVEGNTEAFF	TGCGCCAGCAGTGTGGAGGGCAACACTGAAGCTTTCTTT
TRBD1	few	TRBJ1-2	TRBV10-3	CAISEQGARGYTF	TGTGCCATCAGTGAGCAGGGGGCGCGTGGCTACACCTTC
.	few	TRBJ2-3	TRBV6-2/TRBV6-3	CASIFYHREDTQYF	TGTGCCAGCATTTTTTACCACAGGGAGGATACGCAGTATTTT
.	few	TRBJ2-2	TRBV11-3	CASSIVIGGELFF	TGTGCCAGCAGTATAGTTATCGGCGGGGAGCTGTTTTTT
.	many	TRBJ2-3	TRBV11-2	CASSLDSADTQYF	TGTGCCAGCAGCTTAGATAGCGCAGATACGCAGTATTTT
.	many	TRBJ2-1	TRBV29-1	CSLEGDINDEQFF	TGCAGCCTGGAGGGAGATATCAATGATGAGCAGTTCTTC
.	many	TRBJ2-7	TRBV7-9	CASSLAPGAYEQYF	TGTGCCAGCAGCTTAGCCCCAGGGGCCTACGAGCAGTACTTC
TRBD1	few	TRBJ1-3	TRBV5-4	CTYEDRAGGSSGNTIYF	TGTACTTACGAAGACCGGGCAGGGGGGAGCTCTGGAAACACCATATATTTT
.	few	TRBJ1-2	TRBV4-1	CASSQVGGLMRGYTF	TGCGCCAGCAGCCAAGTCGGGGGGCTGATGCGTGGCTACACCTTC
.	many	TRBJ1-3	TRBV12-3/TRBV12-4	CASTHGASLGNTIYF	TGTGCCAGCACCCACGGAGCAAGCCTTGGAAACACCATATATTTT
.	many	TRBJ1-5	TRBV18	CASSPLRDNQPQHF	TGTGCCAGCTCACCACTCAGGGATAATCAGCCCCAGCATTTT
TRBD1	few	TRBJ1-1	TRBV5-1	CASSSRGLDAEAFF	TGCGCCAGCAGCAGCAGGGGGCTAGACGCTGAAGCTTTCTTT
TRBD2	many	TRBJ2-1	TRBV5-1	CASSLVSSGGLTYNEQFF	TGCGCCAGCAGCTTGGTTTCTAGCGGGGGGCTTACCTACAATGAGCAGTTCTTC
TRBD2	few	TRBJ2-5	TRBV20-1	CSARDSPTSGGFETQYF	TGCAGTGCTAGAGACTCCCCGACTAGCGGGGGGTTCGAGACCCAGTACTTC
.	.	TRBJ2-6	TRBV6-1	CASSEAVGSGANVLTF	TGTGCCAGCAGTGAAGCCGTAGGCTCTGGGGCCAACGTCCTGACTTTC
TRBD1	.	TRBJ2-7	TRBV15	CATSRDRGSYEQYF	TGTGCCACCAGCAGAGACAGGGGGAGCTACGAGCAGTACTTC
TRBD1	.	TRBJ1-5	TRBV29-1	CSVGQGRYQPQHF	TGCAGCGTTGGACAGGGACGCTATCAGCCCCAGCATTTT
TRBD2	many	TRBJ2-7	TRBV28	CASSSPSGRPYEQYF	TGTGCCAGCAGTTCCCCCAGCGGGAGGCCCTACGAGCAGTACTTC
TRBD2	few	TRBJ2-7	TRBV20-1	CSARSPRGLAGVVQYF	TGCAGTGCCCGCTCCCCGAGAGGACTAGCGGGAGTTGTGCAGTACTTC